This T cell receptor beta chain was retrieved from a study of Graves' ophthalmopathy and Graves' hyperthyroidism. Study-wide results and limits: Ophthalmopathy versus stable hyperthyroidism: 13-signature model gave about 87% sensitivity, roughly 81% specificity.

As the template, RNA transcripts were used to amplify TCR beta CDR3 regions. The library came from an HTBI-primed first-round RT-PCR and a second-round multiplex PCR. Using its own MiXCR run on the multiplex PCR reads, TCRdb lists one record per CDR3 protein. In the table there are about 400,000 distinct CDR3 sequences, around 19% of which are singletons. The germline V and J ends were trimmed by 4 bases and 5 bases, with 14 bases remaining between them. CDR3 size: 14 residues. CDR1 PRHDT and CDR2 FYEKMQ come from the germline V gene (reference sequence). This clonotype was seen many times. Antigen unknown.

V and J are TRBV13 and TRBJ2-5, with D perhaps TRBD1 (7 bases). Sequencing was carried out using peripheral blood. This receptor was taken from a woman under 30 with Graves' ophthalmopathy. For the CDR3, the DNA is TGTGCCAGCAGCTCCAGGGGGGCCCGGGAGACCCAGTACTTC. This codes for CASSSRGARETQYF.